This T cell receptor beta chain was obtained from a study of T cell responses to AZD1222 COVID-19 vaccine. This CDR3 contains 17 residues. J was trimmed by 4 bases and V by 2 bases; bases with no gene match: 10. Germline V gene lookup returns CDR1 SGHKS and CDR2 YYEKEE (reference sequence). TCRdb's table, derived via immunoSEQ multiplex PCR, lists solely in-frame clones and lacks some. The profile shows 70,000 to 90,000 clones, around 87% of them singletons. The V call is TRBV5-5, the J call TRBJ2-5, with TRBD2 matching 11 bases. Specimen: peripheral blood, collected 28 days after the second AZD1222 dose. The clonotype originates from an adult who received the AZD1222 COVID-19 vaccine. CDR3 nucleotide sequence: TGTGCCAGCAGCTTTGTGGCTAGCGGGGGGTACGTAGAGACCCAGTACTTC. Amino acid sequence: CASSFVASGGYVETQYF.